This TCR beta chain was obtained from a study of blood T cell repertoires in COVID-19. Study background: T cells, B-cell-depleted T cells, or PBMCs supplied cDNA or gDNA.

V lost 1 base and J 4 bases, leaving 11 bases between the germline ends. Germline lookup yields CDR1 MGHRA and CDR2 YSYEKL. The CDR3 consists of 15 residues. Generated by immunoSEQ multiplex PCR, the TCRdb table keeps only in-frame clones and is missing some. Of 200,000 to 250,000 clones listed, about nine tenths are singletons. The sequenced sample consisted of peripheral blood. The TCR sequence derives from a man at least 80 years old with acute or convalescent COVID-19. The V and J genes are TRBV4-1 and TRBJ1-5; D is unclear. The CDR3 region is CASSQGTGSNQPQHF. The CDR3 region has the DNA TGCGCCAGCAGCCAAGGTACCGGGAGTAATCAGCCCCAGCATTTT.